This TCR beta chain was profiled in a study of T-cell reconstitution after alpha-beta-depleted transplantation in children. V was pared by 6 bases and J by 3 bases, with 14 bases between. This CDR3 is 13 amino acids long. Germline V gene data show CDR1 as SQVTM and CDR2 as ANQGSEA. TCRbeta library preparation incorporated unique molecular identifiers. TCRdb re-called the PCR reads with MiXCR, one entry per CDR3 protein. The table has around 670,000 distinct CDR3 sequences, around 12% seen once. The chain employs TRBV29-1 and TRBJ1-1; D not resolved. The source was PBMCs, collected before TCRalphabeta/CD19-depleted stem cell transplant. The TCR sequence derives from a girl aged 2 to 9 with congenital amegakaryocytic thrombocytopenia, due to receive a stem cell transplant. Written as DNA, the CDR3 is TGCAGCGTCGGGTATGAGTTCTACACTGAAGCTTTCTTT. Protein: CSVGYEFYTEAFF.